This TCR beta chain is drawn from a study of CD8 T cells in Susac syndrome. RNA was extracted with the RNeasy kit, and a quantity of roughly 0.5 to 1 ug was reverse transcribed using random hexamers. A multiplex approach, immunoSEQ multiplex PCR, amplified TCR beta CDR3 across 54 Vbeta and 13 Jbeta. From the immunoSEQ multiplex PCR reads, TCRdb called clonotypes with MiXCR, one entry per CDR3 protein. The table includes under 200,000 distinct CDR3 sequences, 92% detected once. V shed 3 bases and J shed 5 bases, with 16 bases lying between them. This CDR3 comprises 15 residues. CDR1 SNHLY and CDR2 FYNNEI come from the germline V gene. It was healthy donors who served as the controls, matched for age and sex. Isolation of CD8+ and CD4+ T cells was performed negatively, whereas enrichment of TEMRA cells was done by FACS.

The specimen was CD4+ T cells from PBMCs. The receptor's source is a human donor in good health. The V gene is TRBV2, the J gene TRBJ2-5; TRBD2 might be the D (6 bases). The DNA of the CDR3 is TGTGCCAGCAGTGAGGGTTGGCGGGGCGGTGAGACCCAGTACTTC. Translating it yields CASSEGWRGGETQYF.